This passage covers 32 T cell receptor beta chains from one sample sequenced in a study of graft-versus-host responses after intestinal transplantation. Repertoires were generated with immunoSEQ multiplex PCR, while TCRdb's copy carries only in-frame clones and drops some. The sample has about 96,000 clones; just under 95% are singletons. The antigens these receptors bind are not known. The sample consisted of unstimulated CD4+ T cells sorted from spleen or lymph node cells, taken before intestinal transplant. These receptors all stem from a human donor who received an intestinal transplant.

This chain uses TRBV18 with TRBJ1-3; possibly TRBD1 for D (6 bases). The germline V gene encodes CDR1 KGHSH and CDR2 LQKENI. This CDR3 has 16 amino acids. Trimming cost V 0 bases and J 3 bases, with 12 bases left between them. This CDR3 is CASSPPGQLFGNTIYF. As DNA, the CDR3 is TGTGCCAGCTCACCACCGGGACAACTTTTTGGAAACACCATATATTTT.

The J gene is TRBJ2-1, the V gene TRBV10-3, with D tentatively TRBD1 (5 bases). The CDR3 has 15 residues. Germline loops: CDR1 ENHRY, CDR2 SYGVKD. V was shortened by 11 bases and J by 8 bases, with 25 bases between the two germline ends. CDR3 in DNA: TGTGCCGTCGGACCGGATACAGGCTCCTGGGATGAGCAGTTCTTC. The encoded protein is CAVGPDTGSWDEQFF.

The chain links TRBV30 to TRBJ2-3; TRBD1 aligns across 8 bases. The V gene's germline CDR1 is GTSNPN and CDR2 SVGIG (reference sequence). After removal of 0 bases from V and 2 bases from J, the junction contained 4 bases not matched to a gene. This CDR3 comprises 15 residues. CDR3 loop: CAWSVQGDYTDTQYF. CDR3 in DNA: TGTGCCTGGAGTGTACAGGGGGATTACACAGATACGCAGTATTTT.

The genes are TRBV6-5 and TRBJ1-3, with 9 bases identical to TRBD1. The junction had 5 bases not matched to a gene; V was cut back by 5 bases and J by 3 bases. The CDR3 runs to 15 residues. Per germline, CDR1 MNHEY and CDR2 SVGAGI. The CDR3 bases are TGTGCCAGCAGTACGGACAGGGGCTTTGGAAACACCATATATTTT. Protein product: CASSTDRGFGNTIYF.

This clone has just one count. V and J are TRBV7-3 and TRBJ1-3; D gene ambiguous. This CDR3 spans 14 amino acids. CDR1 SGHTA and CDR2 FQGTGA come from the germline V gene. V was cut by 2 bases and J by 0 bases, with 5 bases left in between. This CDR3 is CASSLASSGNTIYF. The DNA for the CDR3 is TGTGCCAGCAGCTTAGCGAGCTCTGGAAACACCATATATTTT.

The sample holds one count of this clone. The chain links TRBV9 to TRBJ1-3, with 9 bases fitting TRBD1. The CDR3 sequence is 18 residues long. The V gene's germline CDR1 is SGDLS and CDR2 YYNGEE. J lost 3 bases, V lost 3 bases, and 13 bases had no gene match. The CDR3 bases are TGTGCCAGCAGCGCGATACCACTACAGGGGGCGGATGGAAACACCATATATTTT. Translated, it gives CASSAIPLQGADGNTIYF. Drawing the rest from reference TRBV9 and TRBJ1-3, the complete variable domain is DSGVTQTPKHLITATGQRVTLRCSPRSGDLSVYWYQQSLDQGLQFLIQYYNGEERAKGNILERFSAQQFPDLHSELNLSSLELGDSALYFCASSAIPLQGADGNTIYFGEGSWLTVV.

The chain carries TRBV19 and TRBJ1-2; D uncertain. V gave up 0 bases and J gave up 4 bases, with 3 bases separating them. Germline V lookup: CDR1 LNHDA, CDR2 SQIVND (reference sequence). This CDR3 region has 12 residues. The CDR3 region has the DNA TGTGCCAGTAGTATAGAGATCTATGGCTACACCTTC. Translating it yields CASSIEIYGYTF.

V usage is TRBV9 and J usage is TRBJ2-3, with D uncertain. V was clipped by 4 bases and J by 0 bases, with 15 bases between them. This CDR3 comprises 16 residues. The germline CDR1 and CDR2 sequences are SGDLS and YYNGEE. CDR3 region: CASSPRLSGSTDTQYF. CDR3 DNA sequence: TGTGCCAGCAGCCCCAGACTCTCAGGAAGCACAGATACGCAGTATTTT.

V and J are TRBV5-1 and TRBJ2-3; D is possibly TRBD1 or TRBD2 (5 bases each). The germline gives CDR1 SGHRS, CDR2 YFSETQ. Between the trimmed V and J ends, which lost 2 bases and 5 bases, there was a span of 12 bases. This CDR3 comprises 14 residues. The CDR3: CASSFGGMGDTQYF. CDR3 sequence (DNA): TGCGCCAGCAGCTTTGGGGGAATGGGAGATACGCAGTATTTT.

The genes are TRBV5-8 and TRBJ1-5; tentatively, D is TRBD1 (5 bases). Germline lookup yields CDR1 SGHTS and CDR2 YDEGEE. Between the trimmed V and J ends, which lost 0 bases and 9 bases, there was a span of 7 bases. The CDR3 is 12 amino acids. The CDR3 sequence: CASSLAGLPQHF. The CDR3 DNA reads TGTGCCAGCAGCTTGGCAGGGCTGCCCCAGCATTTT.

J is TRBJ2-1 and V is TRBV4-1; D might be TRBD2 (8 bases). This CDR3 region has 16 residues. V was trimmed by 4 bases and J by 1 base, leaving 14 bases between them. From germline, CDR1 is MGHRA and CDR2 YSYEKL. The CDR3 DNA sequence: TGCGCCAGCAGCCGAGGGGGCGGGAGGTCCTACAATGAGCAGTTCTTC. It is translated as CASSRGGGRSYNEQFF.

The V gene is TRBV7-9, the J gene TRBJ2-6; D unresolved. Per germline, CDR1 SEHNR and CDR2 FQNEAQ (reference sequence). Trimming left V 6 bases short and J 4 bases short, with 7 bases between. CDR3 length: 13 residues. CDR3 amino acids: CASRGSGANVLTF. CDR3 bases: TGTGCCAGCAGGGGATCGGGGGCCAACGTCCTGACTTTC.

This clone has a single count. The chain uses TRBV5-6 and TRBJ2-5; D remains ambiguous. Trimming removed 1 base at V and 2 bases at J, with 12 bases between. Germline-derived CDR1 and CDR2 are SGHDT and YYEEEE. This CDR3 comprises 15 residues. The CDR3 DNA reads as TGTGCCAGCAGCTTGAAGGTGACCTTTCAAGAGACCCAGTACTTC. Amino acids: CASSLKVTFQETQYF.

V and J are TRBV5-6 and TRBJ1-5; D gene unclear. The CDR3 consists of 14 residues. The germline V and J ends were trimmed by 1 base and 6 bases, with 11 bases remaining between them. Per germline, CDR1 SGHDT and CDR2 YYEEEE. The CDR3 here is CASSLSFLAQPQHF. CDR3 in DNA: TGTGCCAGCAGCTTGAGTTTTCTGGCTCAGCCCCAGCATTTT.

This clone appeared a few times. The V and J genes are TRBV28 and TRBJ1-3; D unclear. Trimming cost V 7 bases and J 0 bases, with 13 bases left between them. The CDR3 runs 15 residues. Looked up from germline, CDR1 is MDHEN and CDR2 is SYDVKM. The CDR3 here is CASTLDGPSGNTIYF. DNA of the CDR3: TGTGCCAGCACTCTGGACGGGCCCTCTGGAAACACCATATATTTT.

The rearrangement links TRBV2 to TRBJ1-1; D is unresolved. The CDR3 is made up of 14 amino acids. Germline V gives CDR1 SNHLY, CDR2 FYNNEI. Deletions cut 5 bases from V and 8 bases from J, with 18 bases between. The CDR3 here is CASSWAPLGGEAFF. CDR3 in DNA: TGTGCCAGCAGTTGGGCCCCGCTGGGAGGGGAAGCTTTCTTT.

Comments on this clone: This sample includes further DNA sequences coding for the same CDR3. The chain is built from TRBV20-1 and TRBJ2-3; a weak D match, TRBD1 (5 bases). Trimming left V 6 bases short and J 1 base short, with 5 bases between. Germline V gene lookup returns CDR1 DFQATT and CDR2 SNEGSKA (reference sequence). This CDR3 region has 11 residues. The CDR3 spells CSARGTDTQYF. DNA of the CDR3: TGCAGTGCCAGGGGCACAGATACGCAGTATTTT.

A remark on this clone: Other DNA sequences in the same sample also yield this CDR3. CDR3 in DNA: TGTGCCAGCACCGGACAGATGAACACTGAAGCTTTCTTT. This encodes CASTGQMNTEAFF. This sequence joins TRBV6-5 and TRBJ1-1; perhaps TRBD1 as D (6 bases). The germline V gene has CDR1 MNHEY and CDR2 SVGAGI. Trimming removed 7 bases at V and 0 bases at J, with 9 bases between. There are 13 residues in the CDR3.

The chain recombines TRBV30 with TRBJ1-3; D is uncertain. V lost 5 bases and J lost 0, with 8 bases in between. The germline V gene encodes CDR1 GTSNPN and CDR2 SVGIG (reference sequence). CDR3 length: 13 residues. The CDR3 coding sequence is TGTGCCTGGTCAGGAAGCTCTGGAAACACCATATATTTT. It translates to CAWSGSSGNTIYF.

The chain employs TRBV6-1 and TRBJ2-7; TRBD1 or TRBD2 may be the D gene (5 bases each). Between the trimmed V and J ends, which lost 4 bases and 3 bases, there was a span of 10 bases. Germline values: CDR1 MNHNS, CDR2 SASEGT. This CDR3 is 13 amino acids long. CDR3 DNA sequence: TGTGCCAGCAGTGGGGGACGGAACTACGAGCAGTACTTC. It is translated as CASSGGRNYEQYF.

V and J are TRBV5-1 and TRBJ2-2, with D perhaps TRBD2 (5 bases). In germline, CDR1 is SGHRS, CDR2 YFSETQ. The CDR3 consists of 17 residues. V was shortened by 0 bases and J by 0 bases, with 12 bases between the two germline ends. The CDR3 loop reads CASSLGASRSNTGELFF. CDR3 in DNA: TGCGCCAGCAGCTTGGGGGCTAGCAGATCGAACACCGGGGAGCTGTTTTTT.

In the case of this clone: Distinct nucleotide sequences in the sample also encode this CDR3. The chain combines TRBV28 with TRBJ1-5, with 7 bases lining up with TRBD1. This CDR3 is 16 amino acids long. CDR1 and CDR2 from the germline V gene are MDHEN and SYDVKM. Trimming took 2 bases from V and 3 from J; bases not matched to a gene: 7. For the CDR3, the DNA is TGTGCCAGCAGTTTACGCCTGGGACAGTACAATCAGCCCCAGCATTTT. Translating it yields CASSLRLGQYNQPQHF.

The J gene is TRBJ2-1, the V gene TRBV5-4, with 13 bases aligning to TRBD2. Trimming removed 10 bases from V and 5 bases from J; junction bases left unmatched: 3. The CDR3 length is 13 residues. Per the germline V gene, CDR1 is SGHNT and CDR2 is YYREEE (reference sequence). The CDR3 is CALGLAGDNEQFF. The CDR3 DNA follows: TGTGCCCTCGGACTAGCGGGAGACAATGAGCAGTTCTTC.

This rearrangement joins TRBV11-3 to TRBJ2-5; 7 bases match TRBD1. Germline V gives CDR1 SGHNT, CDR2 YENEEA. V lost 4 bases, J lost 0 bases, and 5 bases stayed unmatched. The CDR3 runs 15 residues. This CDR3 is CASSSGGFDQETQYF. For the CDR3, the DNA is TGTGCCAGCAGCTCAGGGGGTTTCGACCAAGAGACCCAGTACTTC.

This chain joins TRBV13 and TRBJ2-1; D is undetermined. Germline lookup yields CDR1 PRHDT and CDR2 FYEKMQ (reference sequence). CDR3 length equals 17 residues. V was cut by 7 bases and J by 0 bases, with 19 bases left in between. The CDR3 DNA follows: TGTGCCAGCAACTTCCGCACCATCGGTGGCTCCTACAATGAGCAGTTCTTC. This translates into CASNFRTIGGSYNEQFF.

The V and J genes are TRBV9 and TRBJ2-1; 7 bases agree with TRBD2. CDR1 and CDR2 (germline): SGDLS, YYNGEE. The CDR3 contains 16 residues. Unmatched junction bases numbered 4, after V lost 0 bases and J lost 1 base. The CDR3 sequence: CASSVDPGGSYNEQFF. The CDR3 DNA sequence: TGTGCCAGCAGCGTAGACCCGGGAGGATCCTACAATGAGCAGTTCTTC.

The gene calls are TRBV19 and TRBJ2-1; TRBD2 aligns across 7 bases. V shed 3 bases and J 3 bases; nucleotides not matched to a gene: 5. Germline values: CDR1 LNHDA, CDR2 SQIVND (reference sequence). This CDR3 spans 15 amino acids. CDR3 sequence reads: CASSILGGYYNEQFF. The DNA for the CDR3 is TGTGCCAGTAGTATCCTCGGGGGGTACTACAATGAGCAGTTCTTC.

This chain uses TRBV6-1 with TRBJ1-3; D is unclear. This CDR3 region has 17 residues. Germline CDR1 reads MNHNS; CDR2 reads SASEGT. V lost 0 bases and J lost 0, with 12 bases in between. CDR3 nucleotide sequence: TGTGCCAGCAGTGAAGCTGCAGGTATGGGCTCTGGAAACACCATATATTTT. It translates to CASSEAAGMGSGNTIYF.

CDR3 in amino acids: CASSMWYRGNSGANVLTF. CDR3 coding DNA: TGTGCCAGTAGTATGTGGTACAGAGGCAACTCTGGGGCCAACGTCCTGACTTTC. The chain has TRBV19 and TRBJ2-6; unclear D gene. The CDR3 totals 18 residues. The germline V gene encodes CDR1 LNHDA and CDR2 SQIVND (reference sequence). Trimming pared 3 bases from V and 0 bases from J, leaving 15 bases between.

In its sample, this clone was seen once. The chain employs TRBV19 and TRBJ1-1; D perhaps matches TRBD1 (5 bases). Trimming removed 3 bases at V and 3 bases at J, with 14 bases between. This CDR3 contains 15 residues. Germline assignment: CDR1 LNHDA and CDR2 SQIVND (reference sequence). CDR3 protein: CASSIKGLWDTEAFF. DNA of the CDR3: TGTGCCAGTAGTATTAAGGGGCTATGGGACACTGAAGCTTTCTTT.

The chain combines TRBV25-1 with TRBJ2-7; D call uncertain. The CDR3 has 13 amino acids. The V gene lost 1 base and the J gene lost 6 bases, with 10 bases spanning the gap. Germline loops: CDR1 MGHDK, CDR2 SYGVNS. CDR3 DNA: TGTGCCAGCAGTGAATTGTACTCGGGCGAGCAGTACTTC. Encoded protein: CASSELYSGEQYF.

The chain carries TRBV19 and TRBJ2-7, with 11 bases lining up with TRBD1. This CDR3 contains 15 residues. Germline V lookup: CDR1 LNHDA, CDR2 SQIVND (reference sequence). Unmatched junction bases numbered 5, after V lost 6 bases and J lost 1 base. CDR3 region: CASRSGQGGSYEQYF. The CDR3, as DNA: TGTGCCAGTAGGTCGGGACAGGGGGGGTCCTACGAGCAGTACTTC.